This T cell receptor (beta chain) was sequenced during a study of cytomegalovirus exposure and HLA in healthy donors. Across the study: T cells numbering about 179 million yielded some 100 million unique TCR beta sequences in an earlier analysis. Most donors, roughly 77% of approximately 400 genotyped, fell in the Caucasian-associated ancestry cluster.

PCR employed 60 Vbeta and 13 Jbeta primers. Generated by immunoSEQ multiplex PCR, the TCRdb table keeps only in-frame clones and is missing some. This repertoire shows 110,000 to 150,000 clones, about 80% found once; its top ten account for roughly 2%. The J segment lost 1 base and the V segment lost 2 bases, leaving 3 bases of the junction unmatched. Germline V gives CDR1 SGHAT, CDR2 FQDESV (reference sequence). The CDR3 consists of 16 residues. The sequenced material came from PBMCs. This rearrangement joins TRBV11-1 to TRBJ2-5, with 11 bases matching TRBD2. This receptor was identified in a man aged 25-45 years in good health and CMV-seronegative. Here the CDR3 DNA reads TGTGCCAGCAGCTTACGACTAGCGGGGATCCAAGAGACCCAGTACTTC. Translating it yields CASSLRLAGIQETQYF.